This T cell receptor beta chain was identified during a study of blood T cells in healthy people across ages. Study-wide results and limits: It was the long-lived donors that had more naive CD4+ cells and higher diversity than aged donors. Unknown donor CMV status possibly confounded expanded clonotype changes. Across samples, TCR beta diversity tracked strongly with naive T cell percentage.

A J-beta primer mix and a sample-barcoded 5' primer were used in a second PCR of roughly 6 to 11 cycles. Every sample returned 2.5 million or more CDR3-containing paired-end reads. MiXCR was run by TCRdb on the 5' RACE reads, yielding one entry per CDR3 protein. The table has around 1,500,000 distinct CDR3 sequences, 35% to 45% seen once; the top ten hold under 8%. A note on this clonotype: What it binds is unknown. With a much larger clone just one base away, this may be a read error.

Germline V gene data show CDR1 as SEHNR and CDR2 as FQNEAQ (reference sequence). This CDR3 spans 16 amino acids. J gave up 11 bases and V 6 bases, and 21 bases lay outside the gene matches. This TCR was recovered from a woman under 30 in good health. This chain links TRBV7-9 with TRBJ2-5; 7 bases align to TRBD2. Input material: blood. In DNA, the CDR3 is TGTGCCAGCAGACCCCCGGGGGGAGGAAAGAACAATGAGCAGTACTTC. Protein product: CASRPPGGGKNNEQYF.